The entry below gives a single T cell receptor beta chain sequence along with its context. The target antigen is unknown. One entry per CDR3 protein, called by TCRdb with MiXCR from the RT-PCR reads. The table records 290,000 or so distinct CDR3 sequences, 20% to 25% of them present only once. The data originate from a study of response to subunit inactivated influenza vaccine. Broader study findings: Each seasonal flu vaccination may recruit only limited new T cells, authors suggested.

Here the sequenced sample was PBMCs from blood, taken approximately 20 months after vaccination. This clonotype was obtained from a man aged 45 to 75 who received an inactivated influenza vaccine.

CDR3 sequence reads: CASSSSGNTDTQYF. The CDR3 nucleotides are TGTGCCAGCAGCTCTTCCGGGAACACAGATACGCAGTATTTT. The gene calls are TRBV5-5 and TRBJ2-3; D possibly corresponds to TRBD2 (5 bases). V dropped 3 bases and J dropped 2 bases, with 10 bases sitting between them. The CDR3 sequence is 14 residues long. Looked up from germline, CDR1 is SGHKS and CDR2 is YYEKEE (reference sequence).